The 29 T cell receptor beta chains reported below all come from one sample, sequenced in a study of tumor-infiltrating lymphocytes in primary liver carcinoma (dated by TCRdb to the late 2010s). Total RNA and DNA were co-extracted without cell sorting from approximately 20-30 mg of bulk tissue using the AllPrep DNA/RNA mini kit. Reads for this sample came from an Illumina HiSeq 2500. A constant-region primer and ProtoScript II reverse transcriptase were used to reverse-transcribe TCRbeta-specific cDNA from about 500 ng total RNA. Three nested multiplex PCR rounds, following a slightly modified ARM-PCR procedure, were used to build the TCRbeta libraries. Each of the first two PCR rounds ran for 9 to 10 cycles using multiplex TRBV1-TRBV30 forward primers together with a Cbeta reverse primer. TCRdb cleaned the public reads at Q25 with fastp, built clones with MiXCR and kept in-frame beta chains. One record per CDR3 amino acid sequence lists the most common genes and DNA. The sample includes some 120,000 distinct CDR3 sequences, with 60% to 75% observed a single time. In total, the top ten clones hold around 8.2% of the sample.

Sequencing was carried out using liver tumor tissue from sampling region 3. Sample cell subset or site, as interpreted from the label and publication: tumor region T3, left-lateral pole. The receptor set was obtained from an older woman with primary liver carcinoma and hepatitis B virus infection.

This clonotype was detected once. The chain combines TRBV5-1 with TRBJ2-7; weak D call: TRBD2 (5 bases). The CDR3 is 16 residues long. Germline values: CDR1 SGHRS, CDR2 YFSETQ. The V and J ends lost 6 bases and 0 bases respectively, with 19 bases between them. The CDR3, as DNA: TGCGCCAGCAACTCTCACTTGGGTGGGAGCTCCTACGAGCAGTACTTC. Its protein is CASNSHLGGSSYEQYF.

With respect to this clonotype: An end of the junction does not agree with germline; a read error may underlie this. V and J are TRBV28 and TRBJ1-2; 10 positions agree with TRBD1. This CDR3 comprises 15 residues. In germline, CDR1 is MDHEN, CDR2 SYDVKM. For the CDR3, the DNA is TGTGTCAGCAGTCTCGCTGGGACAGGGGTCTATGGCTACACCTTC. Its translation: CVSSLAGTGVYGYTF.

Comments on this clonotype: Lacking the conserved final phenylalanine or tryptophan, this CDR3 likely reflects a read error. The chain joins TRBV5-5 to TRBJ2-2; 9 bases align to TRBD1. In germline, CDR1 is SGHKS, CDR2 YYEKEE (reference sequence). The length of the CDR3 is 15 residues. The V gene end was trimmed by 8 bases and the J gene end by 7 bases; junction bases not matched to a gene: 12. The DNA for the CDR3 is TGTGCCAGTACCCCCCGGGACAGGGACAACGGGGAGCTGTTTTCT. As protein: CASTPRDRDNGELFS.

This sequence joins TRBV28 and TRBJ1-1; weak D call: TRBD1 (6 bases). The germline V and J ends were trimmed by 6 bases and 7 bases, with 15 bases remaining between them. CDR1 and CDR2 from the germline V gene are MDHEN and SYDVKM. This CDR3 has 13 residues. CDR3 sequence (DNA): TGTGCCAGCAGACTCCCGGGGGCCATTGAAGCTTTCTTT. As protein: CASRLPGAIEAFF.

This clonotype showed up just a few times. This may arise from a read error, as a much more abundant clone is one base away. The rearrangement uses TRBV6-1 and TRBJ2-3, with 9 positions matching TRBD1. Germline values: CDR1 MNHNS, CDR2 SASEGT. The CDR3 has 15 residues. J gave up 7 bases and V 5 bases, and 10 bases lay outside the gene matches. The CDR3 loop reads CASSHRDRVYNTQYF. The CDR3 DNA follows: TGTGCCAGCAGTCACCGGGACAGGGTGTACAATACGCAGTATTTT.

The chain couples TRBV4-2 to TRBJ2-1; 9 bases fit TRBD2. Trimming removed 9 bases from V and 8 bases from J; junction bases left unmatched: 8. In germline, CDR1 is LGHNA, CDR2 YNFKEQ. This CDR3 contains 13 residues. The DNA for the CDR3 is TGTGCCAGGCGAACTAGCGGGTGGTATGAGCAGTTCTTC. Residues: CARRTSGWYEQFF.

This clonotype was seen just once. The CDR3 is CASRTSGRGEQFF. CDR3 sequence (DNA): TGTGCCAGCAGGACTAGCGGGCGCGGTGAGCAGTTCTTC. V gene TRBV28 combines with J gene TRBJ2-1; TRBD2 matches 10 bases. Trimming cost V 6 bases and J 9 bases; bases outside gene matches: 5. Per germline, CDR1 MDHEN and CDR2 SYDVKM. The length of the CDR3 is 13 residues.

The chain is built from TRBV19 and TRBJ2-3; TRBD1 matches 12 bases. Per germline, CDR1 LNHDA and CDR2 SQIVND (reference sequence). The CDR3 runs 17 residues. V trimming: 5 bases; J trimming: 2 bases; junction bases outside the gene matches: 8. CDR3 DNA sequence: TGTGCCAGTAGTGTTACCGGGACAGGGGGCTTCACAGATACGCAGTATTTT. Translation: CASSVTGTGGFTDTQYF.

The rearrangement joins TRBV28 to TRBJ2-6, with a possible D match to TRBD2 (5 bases). V lost 4 bases and J lost 0, with 13 bases in between. Germline V gene sequence: CDR1 MDHEN, CDR2 SYDVKM. The CDR3 is made up of 17 amino acids. This CDR3 is CASSSTGLSSGANVLTF. The CDR3 nucleotides are TGTGCCAGCAGTTCGACCGGACTGAGCTCTGGGGCCAACGTCCTGACTTTC.

Details on this clonotype: One end of the junction varies from germline; a read error may be responsible. The J gene is TRBJ2-1, the V gene TRBV6-9, with a possible D match to TRBD2 (5 bases). CDR1 is MNHGY, CDR2 SVAAGI, per germline. The CDR3 has 15 residues. The CDR3 is CASSFHSDTYDEQFF. The DNA of the CDR3 is TGTGCCAGCAGTTTCCATAGCGATACCTACGATGAGCAGTTCTTC.

Concerning this clonotype itself: A clone one base away is much larger, so this may be a read error. V gene TRBV19 combines with J gene TRBJ2-2, with D perhaps matching TRBD2 (5 bases). In germline, CDR1 is LNHDA, CDR2 SQIVND (reference sequence). The CDR3 loop spans 15 amino acids. V lost 7 bases and J lost 5, with 17 bases in between. CDR3 nucleotides: TGTGCCAGTAAGGCTAGCAGGTCGGGGACCGGGGAGCTGTTTTTT. Residues: CASKASRSGTGELFF.

This rearrangement joins TRBV7-8 to TRBJ2-2; TRBD2 agrees at 8 bases. The CDR3 consists of 19 residues. Germline loops: CDR1 SGHVS, CDR2 FQNEAQ. The CDR3 nucleotides read TGTACCCGCAGCCTAAAAGGACTAGCTCTTACGGTGGACACCGGGGAGCTGTTTTTT. Amino acid sequence: CTRSLKGLALTVDTGELFF.

Concerning this clonotype itself: One junction end does not reproduce the germline sequence, and a read error may be involved. The V and J genes are TRBV11-2 and TRBJ2-7, with a weak D call TRBD1 (6 bases). The germline V gene has CDR1 SGHAT and CDR2 FQNNGV. This CDR3 spans 16 amino acids. The CDR3 loop reads CVSSRLIQGEAYEQYF. The DNA of the CDR3 is TGTGTCAGCAGCCGACTAATACAGGGTGAGGCCTACGAGCAGTACTTC.

V is TRBV28 and J is TRBJ2-7; D is unclear. Between the trimmed V and J ends, which lost 4 bases and 2 bases, there was a span of 9 bases. CDR3 length: 13 amino acids. The germline V gene has CDR1 MDHEN and CDR2 SYDVKM. CDR3 residues: CASSSVGTYEQYF. The DNA for the CDR3 is TGTGCCAGCAGTTCGGTGGGAACCTACGAGCAGTACTTC.

The genes are TRBV28 and TRBJ1-1; 7 positions agree with TRBD1. This CDR3 is 14 amino acids long. The ends lost 5 bases at V and 5 bases at J; junction bases unmatched: 8. Germline CDR1 and CDR2: MDHEN and SYDVKM. The CDR3 region is CASSGTELGTEAFF. The CDR3 DNA follows: TGTGCCAGCAGTGGGACAGAGTTAGGGACTGAAGCTTTCTTT.

For this clonotype: A junction end diverges from the germline sequence, so it may reflect a read error. The rearrangement uses TRBV5-1 and TRBJ1-1; D uncertain. This CDR3 comprises 13 residues. Germline CDR1 reads SGHRS; CDR2 reads YFSETQ. The CDR3 loop is CASRTGSSPEDFF. The CDR3 DNA follows: TGCGCCAGTAGAACCGGGAGTAGTCCTGAAGATTTCTTT. The whole variable domain, filled in from reference TRBV5-1 and TRBJ1-1, reads KAGVTQTPRYLIKTRGQQVTLSCSPISGHRSVSWYQQTPGQGLQFLFEYFSETQRNKGNFPGRFSGRQFSNSRSEMNVSTLELGDSALYLCASRTGSSPEDFFGQGTRLTVV.

A remark on this clonotype: Mismatch with germline at one junction end may stem from a read error. The CDR3 loop reads CTSSLGAGGEQYF. CDR3 sequence (DNA): TGCACCAGCAGCTTGGGAGCAGGGGGCGAGCAGTACTTC. The gene calls are TRBV5-1 and TRBJ2-7, with 7 bases fitting TRBD1. From germline, CDR1 is SGHRS and CDR2 YFSETQ. The CDR3 loop spans 13 amino acids.

The count of this clonotype is one. This rearrangement joins TRBV4-2 to TRBJ1-2; TRBD1 aligns across 9 bases. The CDR3 has 18 amino acids. V lost 3 bases and J lost 3; bases outside the gene matches: 14. Germline CDR1 LGHNA, CDR2 YNFKEQ. For the CDR3, the DNA is TGTGCCAGCAGCCAGGGACAGGGACAGGGCGCTTTGGACTATGGCTACACCTTC. Protein: CASSQGQGQGALDYGYTF.

V is TRBV4-1 and J is TRBJ2-1; 13 nucleotides align to TRBD2. After removal of 4 bases from V and 6 bases from J, the junction contained 9 bases not matched to a gene. The germline gives CDR1 MGHRA, CDR2 YSYEKL. The CDR3 contains 17 residues. CDR3 bases: TGCGCCAGCAGCCCCGACCGGGGGACTAGCGGGGTCAATGAGCAGTTCTTC. This translates into CASSPDRGTSGVNEQFF.

About this clonotype itself: This could be a read error, since a much larger clone is one nucleotide away. J is TRBJ2-6 and V is TRBV28; unclear D gene. CDR3 length equals 12 residues. Germline V gene sequence: CDR1 MDHEN, CDR2 SYDVKM. Deletions cut 6 bases from V and 5 bases from J, with 5 bases between. The DNA for the CDR3 is TGTGCCAGCAGCGACAGGGCCAACGTCCTGACTTTC. This translates into CASSDRANVLTF.

Concerning this clonotype: At one end the junction does not follow the germline gene, possibly because of a read error. J is TRBJ1-5 and V is TRBV28; D is undetermined. The germline V gene has CDR1 MDHEN and CDR2 SYDVKM. CDR3 length equals 12 residues. DNA of the CDR3: TGTGCCAGCAGTGAGAGCAATCAGTCCCAGCATTTT. Translated: CASSESNQSQHF.

About this clonotype itself: A read error may account for a junction end that differs from germline. This chain uses TRBV13 with TRBJ2-5; 9 bases are a match to TRBD2. The CDR3 sequence is 17 residues long. Germline assignment: CDR1 PRHDT and CDR2 FYEKMQ (reference sequence). Here the CDR3 DNA reads TGTGCCAGCAGCTTAAGGACCACAGCGGGAGGTCCAGAGACCCAGCACTTC. As protein: CASSLRTTAGGPETQHF.

This clonotype appeared a single time. The chain joins TRBV20-1 to TRBJ1-1, with D tentatively TRBD1 (6 bases). Germline CDR1 reads DFQATT; CDR2 reads SNEGSKA (reference sequence). The CDR3 runs to 18 residues. V was pared by 0 bases and J by 1 base, with 21 bases between. The CDR3 loop is CSARDSRGHGGENTEAFF. Here the CDR3 DNA reads TGCAGTGCTAGAGATTCTAGGGGACACGGTGGGGAGAACACTGAAGCTTTCTTT.

Details on this clonotype: A much more abundant neighbour one base away suggests this may be a read error. This rearrangement joins TRBV14 to TRBJ1-4; D might be TRBD1 (5 bases). The CDR3 is 16 amino acids. Trimming removed 4 bases at V and 8 bases at J, with 20 bases between. Germline-derived CDR1 and CDR2 are SGHDN and FVKESK. The CDR3 loop is CASSRVAGSLEEKLFF. CDR3 sequence (DNA): TGTGCCAGCAGCCGAGTAGCAGGGAGTCTGGAAGAAAAACTGTTTTTT.

This clonotype was seen only a few times. One end of the junction is discordant with germline, which a read error may explain. V is TRBV11-2 and J is TRBJ1-6, with a tentative D call TRBD1 (6 bases). This CDR3 is 16 amino acids long. CDR1 and CDR2 (germline): SGHAT, FQNNGV. CDR3 DNA sequence: TGTACCAGCAGCACCCAACAGGGCGCAGAGATTTCACCCCTCCACTTT. Translating gives CTSSTQQGAEISPLHF.

Worth noting for this clonotype: The germline gene is not matched at one end of the junction; a read error may be the cause. This sequence joins TRBV6-1 and TRBJ2-7; D unclear. Germline V lookup: CDR1 MNHNS, CDR2 SASEGT. The CDR3 length is 15 residues. CDR3 DNA sequence: TGTGGCAGCACCTACGGACCTAGGAGCTTCTACGAGCAGTACTTC. It translates to CGSTYGPRSFYEQYF.

As regards this clonotype: The junction departs from germline at one end; a sequencing error may be responsible. The genes are TRBV6-5 and TRBJ2-1; 15 bases match TRBD2. Germline V gives CDR1 MNHEY, CDR2 SVGAGI. The CDR3 is 15 residues long. CDR3 nucleotide sequence: TGCGCCAGCAGTTCCAGGACTAGCGGGAGGGGTGAGCACTTCTTC. It yields the protein CASSSRTSGRGEHFF.

About this clonotype itself: One end of the junction does not line up with germline, which may come from a read error. The CDR3 is CVSTAGTGGYYAGGYAF. The CDR3 coding sequence is TGTGTCAGCACCGCCGGGACAGGGGGATACTATGCTGGGGGCTACGCCTTC. The chain carries TRBV6-1 and TRBJ1-2; 11 bases fit TRBD1. The CDR3 covers 17 residues. The germline CDR1 and CDR2 sequences are MNHNS and SASEGT.

This clonotype appeared a few times. This chain connects TRBV20-1 to TRBJ2-7, with a tentative D call TRBD1 (6 bases). Germline V gene lookup returns CDR1 DFQATT and CDR2 SNEGSKA (reference sequence). Trimming took off 6 bases at V and 4 bases at J, with 10 bases between the two ends. This CDR3 comprises 11 residues. The CDR3 loop reads CSARQVYEQYF. The CDR3 bases are TGCAGTGCACGACAGGTTTACGAGCAGTACTTC.